Included here is one TCR beta chain sequence, with context. This clone has just a few counts. This receptor's antigen is unknown. No quality values exist for individual bases; no much larger clone is one base distant. Using the deep immunoSEQ assay, multiplex PCR amplified TCR CDR3 regions from genomic DNA. Extracted genomic DNA from each cell subset was distributed evenly across all wells of several immunoSEQ 96-well plates, and each plate was treated as a replicate. For sorted subsets, each replicate PCR was loaded with 200 ng genomic DNA, equivalent to 30,000 or so T cell genomes. Purified libraries were measured with a Qubit 3.0 fluorometer, size-checked on a Bioanalyzer 2100, and measured again with the KAPA Library Quantification kit. Each immunoSEQ 96-well plate was sequenced on its own single-read 150-cycle Illumina NextSeq 550 flow cell. The published analysis was carried out like this. Because only junctional sequences without quality scores were contained in the immunoSEQ output, filtering matching that applied to full-length reads could not be performed. Sequences were annotated with PyIR, a Python wrapper for IgBLAST v1.9, and V/J genes and CDR3 were assigned using IMGT germline references. Any read was removed if the V/J assignment was weak (E-value above 1e-6), the CDR3 was missing, or the read contained stop codons, out-of-frame junctions, or ambiguous translated residues. A V3J clonotype was defined by an identical inferred V gene, J gene, and CDR3 amino acid sequence. Percentage overlap between repertoires was computed as shared unique clonotypes divided by the size of the smaller repertoire. RTK rarefaction, the Chao1 estimator, and Recon v2.1 estimates of unobserved clonotypes were used to assess repertoire richness. Generation probabilities were computed with OLGA for all TCRbeta clonotypes obtained by the gDNA method from four donors. TCRdb's version of the immuneACCESS table is confined to in-frame rearrangements and falls short of the full clone set. An unresolved V gene accounts for under half of the shortfall where checked; the remainder is of unknown origin. The V and J calls and the clone size are those of that table, but D and trimming were determined from the DNA. This sample comprises under 1,100,000 clones, 70% to 80% of them detected only once. About 1.5% of the sample lies in the top ten.

Healthy HIV-negative adults with no recently reported acute infections or vaccinations were included as donors. Only Caucasian adults living in Nashville, Tennessee, USA were represented among the donors. CD4+ T cells were enriched by magnetic negative selection, after which naive cells were positively selected on CD45RA and the negative fraction was taken as the memory subset. After blood collection by leukapheresis, PBMCs were isolated using Ficoll-Histopaque density gradient centrifugation and then cryopreserved in the vapor phase of liquid nitrogen. Analytical flow cytometry was used to check the purity and quantity of every magnetically sorted T cell population. Genomic DNA was isolated from every sorted fraction and measured by UV absorbance on a Nanodrop 2000c. As encoded in the germline V gene, CDR1 is SGHRS while CDR2 is YFSETQ. The CDR3 sequence holds 17 residues, the cysteine and phenylalanine included. The kept DNA is CDR3 alone, 51 bases in frame from the first base. Relative to germline, V is 1 base shorter and J is 6 bases shorter, with 19 bases between their ends.

The sample is drawn from a study of shared clonotypes between healthy human individuals (dated by TCRdb to 2019 to 2021). About the full investigation: Three men and a couple of women, aged 18 to 49 years, made up the cohort. The study deeply sequenced blood TCR repertoires of 5 or 6 healthy adults to estimate repertoire size and the extent of clonotype sharing between individuals. Per donor, three plates each were used for CD4 naive and CD4 memory, two for CD8 naive, and one for CD8 memory. To increase sequencing depth and limit assay-specific biases, different laboratories used diverse techniques to prepare libraries and sequence TCR repertoires. Leukapheresis yielded between about 0.85 and 10 billion PBMCs per donor.

Paper-wide results and their limitations: Sampling was limited to blood, and TCR repertoires in tissue likely differ from TCR repertoires in blood. Rarefaction of sorted-subset datasets indicated incomplete sequencing despite the large sequencing depth. About 5% of naive CD4, 3% to 4% of naive CD8, roughly 2.4% of memory CD4, and less than 0.45% of memory CD8 clonotypes were shared across a few donors. Estimated clonotype richness was generally larger for naive than for memory subsets. Because the study included only a small number of donors, the genetic and exposure-history diversity represented was limited. Compared with non-shared clonotypes, clonotypes shared by all four sorted-subset donors had higher generation probabilities. Pairwise subsampling indicated that sequencing depth was expected to affect the degree of clonotype sharing among donors.

This clonotype was sampled from a man in his late teens or twenties in good health. The specimen sequenced was memory CD4+ T cells sorted from blood. Explained via the paper, the cell subset or site label denotes: CD45RA-negative fraction. In this chain, TRBV5-1 is recombined with TRBJ2-2; TRBD2 could be the D gene, as 6 bases match. The DNA reads as follows: TGCGCCAGCAGCTTGTCCGACAGCACCTCGGGGGCCGGGGAGCTGTTTTTT. Its translation is CASSLSDSTSGAGELFF.